What follows are 16 T cell receptor beta chains derived from one specimen sequenced in a study of Graves' ophthalmopathy and Graves' hyperthyroidism. RNA served as the template for amplifying TCR beta CDR3 regions. A first-round RT-PCR used HTBI primers, followed by a second-round multiplex PCR. MiXCR, applied by TCRdb to the multiplex PCR reads, yields one record per CDR3 protein. There are 1 million to 1.3 million distinct CDR3 sequences in the sample; less than 45% occur only once, and over 8.5% lies in the top ten. Material for sequencing was peripheral blood or thyroid tissue (not recorded which). The receptors were gathered from an adult man with Graves' hyperthyroidism.

In the case of this clonotype: Relative to the germline gene, one junction end is altered; a read error may explain this. The chain recombines TRBV5-8 with TRBJ2-2, with D possibly matching TRBD1 (5 bases). The V gene's germline CDR1 is SGHTS and CDR2 YDEGEE. CDR3 length: 15 amino acids. CDR3 in DNA: TGCGCCAGCAGCAGGGCCCACAGAGACACCGGGGAGCTGTTTTTT. Translated, it gives CASSRAHRDTGELFF.

This clonotype was detected only a few times. The chain uses TRBV20-1 and TRBJ1-2; weak D call: TRBD1 (6 bases). V lost 1 base to trimming and J lost 2 bases, with 11 bases between them. CDR1 is DFQATT and CDR2 is SNEGSKA in the germline V gene (reference sequence). The CDR3 covers 14 residues. As DNA, the CDR3 is TGCAGTGCTAGAGCACCCGGACAGAACTATGGCTACACCTTC. Its translation is CSARAPGQNYGYTF.

Ten or more counts support this clonotype. V and J are TRBV10-3 and TRBJ1-6; a weak D match, TRBD1 (5 bases). Per germline, CDR1 ENHRY and CDR2 SYGVKD. Between the trimmed V and J ends, which lost 8 bases and 7 bases, there was a span of 9 bases. CDR3 length: 12 residues. CDR3 residues: CAIGAGNSPLHF. The CDR3 bases are TGTGCCATCGGGGCCGGAAATTCACCCCTCCACTTT.

Points on this clonotype: It may be a read error: a sequence one base away is much more abundant. The J gene is TRBJ2-6, the V gene TRBV7-2; D uncertain. The CDR3 totals 15 residues. Germline-derived CDR1 and CDR2 are SGHTA and FQGNSA. Trimming stripped 4 bases from V and 2 bases from J, with 9 bases between. CDR3 nucleotides: TGTGCCAGCAGCTCACGACGGGCTGGGGCCAACGTCCTGACTTTC. This sequence encodes CASSSRRAGANVLTF.

This chain connects TRBV5-1 to TRBJ2-5, with a tentative D call TRBD2 (5 bases). Germline V CDR1 and CDR2: SGHRS, YFSETQ. Trimming stripped 5 bases from V and 5 bases from J, with 13 bases between. The CDR3 sequence is 13 residues long. The CDR3 nucleotides read TGCGCCAGCAGGCGTGAGACGGGGGAGACCCAGTACTTC. Translated, it gives CASRRETGETQYF.

Only a few counts were recorded for this clonotype. The chain joins TRBV7-2 to TRBJ2-2; D not resolved. The CDR3 consists of 14 residues. CDR1 and CDR2 from the germline V gene are SGHTA and FQGNSA. V lost 3 bases and J lost 5, with 10 bases in between. The CDR3, as DNA: TGTGCCAGCAGCTTGGCCATTACAACCGGGGAGCTGTTTTTT. Translated: CASSLAITTGELFF.

Remarks on this clonotype: A much larger clone is a single base away; this may be a read error. The chain has TRBV7-2 and TRBJ2-7, with no clear D. V gave up 0 bases and J gave up 3 bases, with 9 bases separating them. Germline V gene data show CDR1 as SGHTA and CDR2 as FQGNSA. The CDR3 runs 14 residues. The CDR3: CASSLANANYEQYF. The CDR3, as DNA: TGTGCCAGCAGCTTAGCGAACGCAAACTACGAGCAGTACTTC.

This chain connects TRBV5-1 to TRBJ2-1; no reliable D call. The CDR3 consists of 11 residues. V was clipped by 6 bases and J by 7 bases, with 8 bases between them. Germline-derived CDR1 and CDR2 are SGHRS and YFSETQ. CDR3 nucleotides: TGCGCCAGCACCCTCGGGAATGAGCAGTTCTTC. Amino acid sequence: CASTLGNEQFF.

This clonotype appeared a few times. The rearrangement joins TRBV6-1 to TRBJ1-5; 11 nucleotides line up with TRBD1. CDR3 length equals 22 residues. V lost 2 bases, J lost 0 bases, and 18 bases stayed unmatched. The germline CDR1 and CDR2 sequences are MNHNS and SASEGT. CDR3 sequence: CASSETSGTGGRTPYSNQPQHF. Here the CDR3 DNA reads TGTGCCAGCAGTGAAACTTCCGGGACAGGGGGAAGGACCCCATATAGCAATCAGCCCCAGCATTTT.

This clonotype was recorded only once. A much larger clone lies one base from this, so it may be a read error. In DNA, the CDR3 is TGTGCCATCAGCAAGAGCGGGACAGCGTACATGAACACTGAAGCTTTCTTT. Translation gives CAISKSGTAYMNTEAFF. This chain links TRBV10-3 with TRBJ1-1, with TRBD1 matching over 7 bases. The CDR3 runs to 17 residues. Germline CDR1 reads ENHRY; CDR2 reads SYGVKD. Germline trimming cut 6 bases from V and 0 bases from J; bases unmatched to any gene: 13.

The chain carries TRBV20-1 and TRBJ1-6, with D unclear. Trimming took 0 bases from V and 4 from J, leaving 7 bases between them. The CDR3 covers 14 residues. CDR1 DFQATT and CDR2 SNEGSKA come from the germline V gene (reference sequence). The chain's CDR3 is CSARDQNYNSPLHF. The CDR3 DNA reads as TGCAGTGCTAGAGACCAGAATTATAATTCACCCCTCCACTTT.

Of note for this clonotype: Just one base apart from a much larger clone, this may be a read error. The CDR3 ends on some other residue instead of the conserved phenylalanine or tryptophan, so this is likely a read error. CDR3 DNA: TGCGCCAGCAGCCAAGCACAAGATCAGCCCCAGCATCTT. Encoded protein: CASSQAQDQPQHL. V and J are TRBV4-1 and TRBJ1-5; D is ambiguous. V lost 1 base, J lost 5 bases, and 6 bases lay in between. Germline V gene data show CDR1 as MGHRA and CDR2 as YSYEKL. CDR3 length equals 13 residues.

This clonotype was detected many times. This chain connects TRBV7-8 to TRBJ1-2, with 7 bases matching TRBD1. CDR3 size: 16 residues. CDR1 is SGHVS and CDR2 is FQNEAQ in the germline V gene. V shed 5 bases, J shed 0 bases, and the junction held 9 bases outside the gene matches. The chain's CDR3 is CASSPRTGVANYGYTF. Written as DNA, the CDR3 is TGTGCCAGCAGCCCCAGGACAGGCGTAGCTAACTATGGCTACACCTTC.

CDR3: CASSFRDSHRNTIYF. DNA for the CDR3: TGTGCCAGCAGCTTCCGGGACAGCCACAGGAACACCATATATTTT. The genes are TRBV7-2 and TRBJ1-3; 7 bases fit TRBD1. Germline V lookup: CDR1 SGHTA, CDR2 FQGNSA. The CDR3 covers 15 residues. J lost 7 bases, V lost 3 bases, and 9 bases had no gene match.

This clonotype was observed many times. The rearrangement links TRBV25-1 to TRBJ1-1; the match to TRBD1 covers 7 bases. Trimming took 1 base from V and 1 from J; bases not matched to a gene: 6. Germline values: CDR1 MGHDK, CDR2 SYGVNS. This CDR3 contains 16 residues. The CDR3 loop is CASSEFGGGKNTEAFF. For the CDR3, the DNA is TGTGCCAGCAGTGAATTTGGAGGGGGCAAGAACACTGAAGCTTTCTTT.

The V call is TRBV11-2, the J call TRBJ2-5; D ambiguous. The CDR3 loop spans 14 amino acids. Germline V gene sequence: CDR1 SGHAT, CDR2 FQNNGV. Trimming took off 0 bases at V and 5 bases at J, with 10 bases between the two ends. For the CDR3, the DNA is TGTGCCAGCAGCTTAGATAGGTCGCGCGAGACCCAGTACTTC. It yields the protein CASSLDRSRETQYF.